These 27 T cell receptor beta chains were sequenced from one sample in a study of OX40 agonist ivuxolimab in advanced cancers. Assay: immunoSEQ multiplex PCR; the TCRdb copy retains only in-frame clones and omits some. The sample has 77,000 or so clones; 90% are singletons. Specimen: CD4+ or CD8+ T cells sorted from blood, collected in a trial of the OX40 agonist ivuxolimab. These receptor sequences come from an adult with an advanced solid tumor such as melanoma, head and neck, liver or kidney cancer.

This chain joins TRBV13 and TRBJ2-1; D uncertain. This CDR3 has 16 residues. Trimming shortened V by 4 bases and J by 8 bases, and 21 bases separated the two germline ends. Looked up from germline, CDR1 is PRHDT and CDR2 is FYEKMQ (reference sequence). The CDR3 nucleotides read TGTGCCAGCAGCTCTCAACTCCCCCGCGGTGACGATGAGCAGTTCTTC. Translated, it gives CASSSQLPRGDDEQFF. Supplemented by reference TRBV13 and TRBJ2-1, the full variable domain reads AAGVIQSPRHLIKEKRETATLKCYPIPRHDTVYWYQQGPGQDPQFLISFYEKMQSDKGSIPDRFSAQQFSDYHSELNMSSLELGDSALYFCASSSQLPRGDDEQFFGPGTRLTVL.

The V call is TRBV6-1, the J call TRBJ2-7; D not certain. The CDR3 extends over 13 amino acids. The V end was cut by 2 bases, the J end by 5 bases, with 10 bases between. CDR1 and CDR2 from the germline V gene are MNHNS and SASEGT. CDR3 DNA sequence: TGTGCCAGCAGTGAAAATACGATCAACGAGCAGTACTTC. Amino acid sequence: CASSENTINEQYF.

The chain is built from TRBV6-1 and TRBJ2-1; maybe TRBD1 (6 bases). In germline, CDR1 is MNHNS, CDR2 SASEGT. V lost 4 bases to trimming and J lost 2 bases, with 9 bases between them. The CDR3 has 14 residues. The CDR3 here is CASSGHRAYNEQFF. The CDR3 DNA is TGTGCCAGCAGTGGGCACAGGGCCTACAATGAGCAGTTCTTC.

V is TRBV30 and J is TRBJ2-7, with D uncertain. Trimming took off 1 base at V and 4 bases at J, with 14 bases between the two ends. CDR1 is GTSNPN and CDR2 is SVGIG in the germline V gene (reference sequence). This CDR3 spans 14 amino acids. CDR3 loop: CAWSDPRFRYEQYF. CDR3 coding DNA: TGTGCCTGGAGTGACCCCCGCTTCCGTTACGAGCAGTACTTC. Full variable domain (missing parts from reference TRBV30 and TRBJ2-7): SQTIHQWPATLVQPVGSPLSLECTVEGTSNPNLYWYRQAAGRGLQLLFYSVGIGQISSEVPQNLSASRPQDRQFILSSKKLLLSDSGFYLCAWSDPRFRYEQYFGPGTRLTVT.

The chain links TRBV4-1 to TRBJ1-6, with D possibly matching TRBD1 (6 bases). This CDR3 comprises 14 residues. V shed 3 bases and J shed 5 bases, with 8 bases lying between them. CDR1 is MGHRA and CDR2 is YSYEKL in the germline V gene. The CDR3 is CASSQRDNNSPLHF. The CDR3 DNA follows: TGCGCCAGCAGCCAGAGGGACAATAATTCACCCCTCCACTTT.

V gene TRBV11-1 combines with J gene TRBJ1-1; tentatively, D is TRBD1 (5 bases). CDR3 length equals 13 residues. CDR1 and CDR2 (germline): SGHAT, FQDESV (reference sequence). V was cut by 5 bases and J by 8 bases, with 15 bases left in between. CDR3 amino acids: CASSNIAGPEAFF. In DNA, the CDR3 is TGTGCCAGCAGCAACATAGCAGGGCCCGAAGCTTTCTTT.

The rearrangement links TRBV5-1 to TRBJ2-3, with TRBD1 as a possible D gene (6 bases). V was pared by 9 bases and J by 0 bases, with 11 bases between. This CDR3 comprises 13 residues. Germline CDR1 is SGHRS and CDR2 is YFSETQ. CDR3 in DNA: TGCGCCACAGGGGTCCCTAGCACAGATACGCAGTATTTT. It specifies CATGVPSTDTQYF.

The J gene is TRBJ1-3, the V gene TRBV7-2; D possibly corresponds to TRBD1 (5 bases). Germline CDR1 is SGHTA and CDR2 is FQGNSA. The CDR3 runs to 19 residues. V was shortened by 0 bases and J by 0 bases, with 18 bases between the two germline ends. The CDR3 here is CASSLAGVTSGPSGNTIYF. The DNA for the CDR3 is TGTGCCAGCAGCTTAGCGGGGGTCACATCGGGCCCCTCTGGAAACACCATATATTTT.

This chain connects TRBV10-1 to TRBJ2-7; maybe TRBD1 (6 bases). Germline V gene sequence: CDR1 WNHNN, CDR2 SYGVQD (reference sequence). This CDR3 comprises 15 residues. Trimming pared 3 bases from V and 2 bases from J, leaving 14 bases between. The CDR3 is CASSERQVNTYEQYF. In DNA, the CDR3 is TGCGCCAGCAGTGAACGACAGGTAAACACCTACGAGCAGTACTTC.

The chain employs TRBV11-2 and TRBJ2-1; no definite D call. CDR1 is SGHAT and CDR2 is FQNNGV in the germline V gene. This CDR3 is 11 amino acids long. The V and J ends lost 5 bases and 2 bases respectively, with 1 base between them. This chain's CDR3 is CASSPYNEQFF. The CDR3 coding sequence is TGTGCCAGCAGCCCCTACAATGAGCAGTTCTTC.

The V gene is TRBV5-4, the J gene TRBJ2-7; no clear D. Germline values: CDR1 SGHNT, CDR2 YYREEE (reference sequence). With 4 bases removed from V and 3 bases from J, the gap between germline ends came to 20 bases. The CDR3 runs 16 residues. The DNA of the CDR3 is TGTGCCAGCAGCATAGACCCTTACCCCCCGGTCTACGAGCAGTACTTC. Its protein product is CASSIDPYPPVYEQYF. Full variable domain (remainder filled in from reference TRBV5-4 and TRBJ2-7): ETGVTQSPTHLIKTRGQQVTLRCSSQSGHNTVSWYQQALGQGPQFIFQYYREEENGRGNFPPRFSGLQFPNYSSELNVNALELDDSALYLCASSIDPYPPVYEQYFGPGTRLTVT.

Worth noting for this clone: At one end the junction does not follow the germline gene, possibly because of a read error. The V and J genes are TRBV6-1 and TRBJ1-2, with D possibly being TRBD1 (5 bases). The CDR3 contains 15 residues. CDR1 MNHNS and CDR2 SASEGT come from the germline V gene. The CDR3 DNA is TGTGCCATCAGTGAGGGACGGAGTAACCTCTATGGCTACACCTTC. Residues: CAISEGRSNLYGYTF.

This clone was recorded once. The chain links TRBV7-9 to TRBJ2-6; no firm D call. Germline CDR1 SEHNR, CDR2 FQNEAQ (reference sequence). The CDR3 extends over 15 amino acids. The V end was cut by 0 bases, the J end by 2 bases, with 5 bases between. Here the CDR3 DNA reads TGTGCCAGCAGCTTAGCGAAGGCTGGGGCCAACGTCCTGACTTTC. Translated: CASSLAKAGANVLTF. Complete variable domain (other parts from reference TRBV7-9 and TRBJ2-6): DTGVSQNPRHKITKRGQNVTFRCDPISEHNRLYWYRQTLGQGPEFLTYFQNEAQLEKSRLLSDRFSAERPKGSFSTLEIQRTEQGDSAMYLCASSLAKAGANVLTFGAGSRLTVL.

The V and J genes are TRBV11-3 and TRBJ2-1; TRBD2 matches 7 bases. This CDR3 has 17 amino acids. J gave up 0 bases and V 0 bases, and 5 bases lay outside the gene matches. From germline, CDR1 is SGHNT and CDR2 YENEEA. This chain's CDR3 is CASSLDGGGISYNEQFF. DNA for the CDR3: TGTGCCAGCAGCTTAGATGGGGGGGGAATCTCCTACAATGAGCAGTTCTTC.

This sequence joins TRBV15 and TRBJ2-3; 8 bases are a match to TRBD2. V was pared by 0 bases and J by 2 bases, with 10 bases of the junction left unmatched. Germline loops: CDR1 LNHNV, CDR2 YYDKDF (reference sequence). The CDR3 totals 18 residues. The CDR3 region is CATSRDRRGRSNTDTQYF. In nucleotides, the CDR3 is TGTGCCACCAGCAGAGATCGGCGCGGGAGGTCCAACACAGATACGCAGTATTTT.

The chain joins TRBV11-3 to TRBJ2-6; D perhaps matches TRBD2 (6 bases). Germline V lookup: CDR1 SGHNT, CDR2 YENEEA. Trimming removed 7 bases from V and 1 base from J, with 11 bases in between. This CDR3 is built from 15 residues. CDR3 bases: TGTGCCAGCATCCGGGACTCTTCTGGGGCCAACGTCCTGACTTTC. Its translation: CASIRDSSGANVLTF.

The chain joins TRBV29-1 to TRBJ1-2; 7 nucleotides align to TRBD1. Germline V lookup: CDR1 SQVTM, CDR2 ANQGSEA. The CDR3 extends over 17 amino acids. J was trimmed by 4 bases and V by 3 bases; bases with no gene match: 17. The CDR3 DNA sequence: TGCAGCGTTGATAGGGCCGACCGACAGGGAAGTAGCTATGGCTACACCTTC. Residues: CSVDRADRQGSSYGYTF. Full variable domain (rest looked up from reference TRBV29-1 and TRBJ1-2): SAVISQKPSRDICQRGTSLTIQCQVDSQVTMMFWYRQQPGQSLTLIATANQGSEATYESGFVIDKFPISRPNLTFSTLTVSNMSPEDSSIYLCSVDRADRQGSSYGYTFGSGTRLTVV.

This clone came up a few times. The chain employs TRBV10-1 and TRBJ2-2; the match to TRBD2 covers 12 bases. J was trimmed by 7 bases and V by 6 bases; bases with no gene match: 15. The CDR3 totals 18 residues. In germline, CDR1 is WNHNN, CDR2 SYGVQD (reference sequence). CDR3 protein: CASSGRLAGVGSGGELFF. Here the CDR3 DNA reads TGCGCCAGCAGCGGTCGACTAGCGGGAGTGGGGAGTGGCGGGGAGCTGTTTTTT.

This clone appeared a few times. The genes are TRBV18 and TRBJ2-3; no clear D gene. The CDR3 contains 16 residues. V gave up 5 bases and J gave up 2 bases, with 17 bases separating them. Germline V CDR1 and CDR2: KGHSH, LQKENI. The CDR3 DNA follows: TGTGCCAGCTCAGGCAGCAAACCCCCCTACACAGATACGCAGTATTTT. This translates into CASSGSKPPYTDTQYF.

The chain couples TRBV7-2 to TRBJ2-4; TRBD2 aligns across 13 bases. The CDR3 runs 15 residues. CDR1 is SGHTA and CDR2 is FQGNSA in the germline V gene. V trimming: 5 bases; J trimming: 6 bases; junction bases outside the gene matches: 4. Here the CDR3 reads CASSQGLAGVNIQYF. The DNA for the CDR3 is TGTGCCAGCAGCCAAGGACTAGCGGGAGTAAACATTCAGTACTTC. The entire variable domain, with the rest obtained from reference TRBV7-2 and TRBJ2-4, is as follows: GAGVSQSPSNKVTEKGKDVELRCDPISGHTALYWYRQSLGQGLEFLIYFQGNSAPDKSGLPSDRFSAERTGGSVSTLTIQRTQQEDSAVYLCASSQGLAGVNIQYFGAGTRLSVL.

This rearrangement joins TRBV10-3 to TRBJ2-3; the D call may be TRBD1 or TRBD2 (5 bases each). Germline CDR1 is ENHRY and CDR2 is SYGVKD. Trimming took off 6 bases at V and 6 bases at J, with 10 bases between the two ends. The CDR3 consists of 12 residues. The CDR3 DNA sequence: TGTGCCATCAGCCGGGGCCCGGATACGCAGTATTTT. This encodes CAISRGPDTQYF.

The rearrangement joins TRBV30 to TRBJ1-1; 7 positions match TRBD1. Germline V lookup: CDR1 GTSNPN, CDR2 SVGIG (reference sequence). This CDR3 has 16 residues. With 1 base clipped from V and 1 base from J, the junction kept 9 bases outside the gene matches. CDR3 loop: CAWSAPRQGQNTEAFF. The DNA for the CDR3 is TGTGCCTGGAGTGCCCCTAGACAGGGACAGAACACTGAAGCTTTCTTT. Full variable domain (rest looked up from reference TRBV30 and TRBJ1-1): SQTIHQWPATLVQPVGSPLSLECTVEGTSNPNLYWYRQAAGRGLQLLFYSVGIGQISSEVPQNLSASRPQDRQFILSSKKLLLSDSGFYLCAWSAPRQGQNTEAFFGQGTRLTVV.

This chain joins TRBV7-9 and TRBJ2-7; D is unresolved. The V end was cut by 5 bases, the J end by 12 bases, with 17 bases between. There are 12 residues in the CDR3. Germline values: CDR1 SEHNR, CDR2 FQNEAQ (reference sequence). CDR3 bases: TGTGCCAGCAGCCCCGGACCCGGGTCGGCGTACTTC. Protein product: CASSPGPGSAYF.

The sample holds one count of this clone. The rearrangement links TRBV4-3 to TRBJ1-2; D call uncertain. Trimming took 0 bases from V and 7 from J, leaving 15 bases between them. The CDR3 length is 15 residues. Germline CDR1 is LGHNA and CDR2 is YSLEER. The CDR3, as DNA: TGCGCCAGCAGCCAAGATTTCCGCGGGGATGTTGGCTACACCTTC. It specifies CASSQDFRGDVGYTF.

This chain connects TRBV11-1 to TRBJ2-7, with TRBD2 as a possible D gene (5 bases). The CDR3 spans 17 residues. Between the trimmed V and J ends, which lost 5 bases and 1 base, there was a span of 21 bases. CDR1 is SGHAT and CDR2 is FQDESV in the germline V gene (reference sequence). CDR3 in DNA: TGTGCCAGCAGCCCAGGACTTTCCACCGCAATGTCCTACGAGCAGTACTTC. Amino acid sequence: CASSPGLSTAMSYEQYF. Drawing the rest from reference TRBV11-1 and TRBJ2-7, the complete variable domain is EAEVAQSPRYKITEKSQAVAFWCDPISGHATLYWYRQILGQGPELLVQFQDESVVDDSQLPKDRFSAERLKGVDSTLKIQPAELGDSAMYLCASSPGLSTAMSYEQYFGPGTRLTVT.

As concerns this clone: This same CDR3 is encoded by further DNA sequences in the sample. The chain couples TRBV9 to TRBJ2-7; TRBD1 is a possible D gene (6 bases). The CDR3 has 12 amino acids. V was trimmed by 7 bases and J by 3 bases, leaving 11 bases between them. Germline loops: CDR1 SGDLS, CDR2 YYNGEE. CDR3 in DNA: TGTGCCAGCTCGGGACACGGCTACGAGCAGTACTTC. It specifies CASSGHGYEQYF.

V usage is TRBV5-4 and J usage is TRBJ2-1, with 11 bases lining up with TRBD2. With 3 bases clipped from V and 10 bases from J, the junction kept 15 bases outside the gene matches. The CDR3 loop spans 17 amino acids. The germline V gene encodes CDR1 SGHNT and CDR2 YYREEE (reference sequence). The CDR3 coding sequence is TGTGCCAGCAGCTCGTGGCTAGCGGGAGGAGACAGGGGAGAGCAGTTCTTC. It codes for CASSSWLAGGDRGEQFF.